The 10 T cell receptor beta chains presented below share a single source sample, sequenced in a study of beta chain features in type 1 diabetes. Sequenced material consisted of expressed TCRB transcripts (all of the isolated RNA was reverse transcribed). TCRdb's copy holds only in-frame clones and misses some; the assay was immunoSEQ multiplex PCR. This table has about 700,000 clones, roughly 13% appearing once. Which antigens these TCRs recognize remains unknown. Whole-study findings and limits: Among patients with Type 1 diabetes, TCRB CDR3s were moderately but significantly shorter in every one of the four CD4+ subsets.

Specimen: naive CD4+ T cells from blood. The receptor source for this set is a young man with type 1 diabetes.

The chain combines TRBV5-1 with TRBJ1-1, with D unclear. Per germline, CDR1 SGHRS and CDR2 YFSETQ. V was trimmed by 2 bases and J by 1 base, leaving 3 bases between them. CDR3 length: 12 residues. The CDR3 sequence is CASSFSNTEAFF. CDR3 sequence (DNA): TGCGCCAGCAGCTTCTCGAACACTGAAGCTTTCTTT.

J is TRBJ2-5 and V is TRBV4-1, with D possibly being TRBD2 (5 bases). CDR1 MGHRA and CDR2 YSYEKL come from the germline V gene. Trimming pared 4 bases from V and 0 bases from J, leaving 6 bases between. The CDR3 runs to 13 residues. The CDR3 reads CASSLANQETQYF. As DNA, the CDR3 is TGCGCCAGCAGCCTAGCGAACCAAGAGACCCAGTACTTC.

This clone was observed a handful of times. In DNA, the CDR3 is TGCGCCAGCAGCCCCCTCAGCCCTCGCGGGGGAGCCCCTCACAATGAGCAGTTCTTC. This encodes CASSPLSPRGGAPHNEQFF. The V call is TRBV4-1, the J call TRBJ2-1; 7 bases are shared with TRBD2. This CDR3 has 19 residues. J gave up 5 bases and V 4 bases, and 20 bases lay outside the gene matches. Germline V gene data show CDR1 as MGHRA and CDR2 as YSYEKL.

Ten or more counts support this clone. The chain uses TRBV14 and TRBJ1-4; D ambiguous. Trimming stripped 8 bases from V and 6 bases from J, with 10 bases between. Germline values: CDR1 SGHDN, CDR2 FVKESK. The CDR3 covers 12 residues. DNA of the CDR3: TGTGCCAGCTGTAGAGATTATGAAAAACTGTTTTTT. It specifies CASCRDYEKLFF.

This clone occurred a few times. J is TRBJ2-7 and V is TRBV7-6; TRBD1 or TRBD2 may be the D gene (6 bases each). Germline V gene lookup returns CDR1 SGHVS and CDR2 FNYEAQ. Trimming took off 3 bases at V and 6 bases at J, with 12 bases between the two ends. This CDR3 is built from 13 residues. CDR3 in amino acids: CASSFREDSEQYF. The CDR3, as DNA: TGTGCCAGCAGCTTCAGGGAGGACAGCGAGCAGTACTTC. The entire variable domain, with the rest obtained from reference TRBV7-6 and TRBJ2-7, is as follows: GAGVSQSPRYKVTKRGQDVALRCDPISGHVSLYWYRQALGQGPEFLTYFNYEAQQDKSGLPNDRFSAERPEGSISTLTIQRTEQRDSAMYRCASSFREDSEQYFGPGTRLTVT.

This chain uses TRBV5-4 with TRBJ2-7; possibly TRBD1 for D (5 bases). Germline V lookup: CDR1 SGHNT, CDR2 YYREEE (reference sequence). The CDR3 extends over 13 amino acids. V was pared by 7 bases and J by 1 base, with 12 bases between. CDR3 region: CASGNRPSYEQYF. The CDR3 DNA reads TGTGCCAGCGGAAACAGGCCGTCCTACGAGCAGTACTTC.

This clone was observed a handful of times. The CDR3: CASSPDGHWTDTQYF. DNA for the CDR3: TGTGCCAGCTCACCCGACGGGCACTGGACAGATACGCAGTATTTT. This chain connects TRBV18 to TRBJ2-3, with D unresolved. CDR3 length equals 15 residues. The V and J ends lost 3 bases and 3 bases respectively, with 13 bases between them. CDR1 KGHSH and CDR2 LQKENI come from the germline V gene.

This clone was counted between two and nine times. The rearrangement joins TRBV5-1 to TRBJ1-2; 7 bases line up with TRBD1. Trimming cost V 2 bases and J 5 bases; bases outside gene matches: 15. The CDR3 has 17 amino acids. The germline V gene encodes CDR1 SGHRS and CDR2 YFSETQ. The CDR3 protein is CASSLRRQGIGSYGYTF. Written as DNA, the CDR3 is TGCGCCAGCAGCTTAAGGAGACAGGGAATAGGATCGTATGGCTACACCTTC.

The V and J genes are TRBV6-5 and TRBJ2-5, with 9 bases aligning to TRBD1. With the DNA end fitting TRBJ2-7 better, the J assignment may be wrong. CDR3 length equals 14 residues. In germline, CDR1 is MNHEY, CDR2 SVGAGI. CDR3: CASSYGDRAYEQYF. CDR3 DNA sequence: TGTGCCAGCAGTTACGGGGACAGGGCCTACGAGCAGTACTTC.

The gene calls are TRBV7-2 and TRBJ2-2; D is perhaps TRBD1 or TRBD2 (5 bases each). Germline CDR1 is SGHTA and CDR2 is FQGNSA. CDR3 length: 16 amino acids. V was pared by 2 bases and J by 0 bases, with 10 bases between. CDR3 sequence: CASSLYGDANTGELFF. The CDR3 nucleotides are TGTGCCAGCAGCTTATATGGGGACGCGAACACCGGGGAGCTGTTTTTT.